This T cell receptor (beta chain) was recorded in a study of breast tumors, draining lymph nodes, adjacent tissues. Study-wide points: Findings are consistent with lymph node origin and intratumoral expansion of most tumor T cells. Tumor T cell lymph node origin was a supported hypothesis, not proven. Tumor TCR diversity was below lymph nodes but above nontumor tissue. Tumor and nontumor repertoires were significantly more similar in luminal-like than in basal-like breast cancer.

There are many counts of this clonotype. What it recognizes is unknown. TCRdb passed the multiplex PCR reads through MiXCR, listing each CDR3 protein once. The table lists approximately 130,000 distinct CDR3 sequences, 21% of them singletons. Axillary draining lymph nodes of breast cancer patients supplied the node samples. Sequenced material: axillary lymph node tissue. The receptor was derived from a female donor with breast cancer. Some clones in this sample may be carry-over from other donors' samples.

CDR3 coding DNA: TGTGCCAGCAGCTCAACCTCGACTAGCGGGAGATACAATGAGCAGTTCTTC. This sequence encodes CASSSTSTSGRYNEQFF. V gene TRBV7-9 combines with J gene TRBJ2-1; TRBD2 matches 12 bases. There are 17 residues in the CDR3. Germline loops: CDR1 SEHNR, CDR2 FQNEAQ (reference sequence). V lost 4 bases and J lost 4; bases outside the gene matches: 8.